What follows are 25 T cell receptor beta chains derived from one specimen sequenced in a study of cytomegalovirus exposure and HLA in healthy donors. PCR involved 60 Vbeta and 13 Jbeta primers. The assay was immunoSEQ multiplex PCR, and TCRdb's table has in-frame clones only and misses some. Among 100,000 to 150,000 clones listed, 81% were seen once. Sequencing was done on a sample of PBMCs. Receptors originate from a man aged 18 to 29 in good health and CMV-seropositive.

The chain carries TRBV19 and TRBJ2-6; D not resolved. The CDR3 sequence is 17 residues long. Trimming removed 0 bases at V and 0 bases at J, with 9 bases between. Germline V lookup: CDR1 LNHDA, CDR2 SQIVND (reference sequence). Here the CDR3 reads CASSIEQRVSGANVLTF. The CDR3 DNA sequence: TGTGCCAGTAGTATAGAGCAGCGAGTCTCTGGGGCCAACGTCCTGACTTTC. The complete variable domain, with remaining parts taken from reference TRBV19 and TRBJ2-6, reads DGGITQSPKYLFRKEGQNVTLSCEQNLNHDAMYWYRQDPGQGLRLIYYSQIVNDFQKGDIAEGYSVSREKKESFPLTVTSAQKNPTAFYLCASSIEQRVSGANVLTFGAGSRLTVL.

CDR3 nucleotide sequence: TGTGCCAGCAGTCAGCACAGGGGAGAAGGGGATGGCTACACCTTC. Encoded protein: CASSQHRGEGDGYTF. The V gene is TRBV27, the J gene TRBJ1-2; 7 bases align to TRBD1. Germline values: CDR1 MNHEY, CDR2 SMNVEV (reference sequence). Trimming took 5 bases from V and 6 from J; bases not matched to a gene: 12. This CDR3 comprises 15 residues.

CDR3 in amino acids: CASSLFAGPSYEQYF. The CDR3 region has the DNA TGTGCCAGCAGCTTGTTTGCGGGACCCTCCTACGAGCAGTACTTC. The chain combines TRBV13 with TRBJ2-7, with D possibly TRBD2 on 6 matching bases. Germline V gene data show CDR1 as PRHDT and CDR2 as FYEKMQ (reference sequence). CDR3 length: 15 amino acids. Trimming cost V 3 bases and J 0 bases, with 12 bases left between them.

Written as DNA, the CDR3 is TGTGCCTGGGGGGTAAGGGGAAACGAGCAGTACTTC. Protein product: CAWGVRGNEQYF. The rearrangement uses TRBV30 and TRBJ2-5, with TRBD1 as a possible D gene (5 bases). The last part of the DNA fits TRBJ2-7 better; the J call may be wrong. Germline V lookup: CDR1 GTSNPN, CDR2 SVGIG (reference sequence). The CDR3 spans 12 residues.

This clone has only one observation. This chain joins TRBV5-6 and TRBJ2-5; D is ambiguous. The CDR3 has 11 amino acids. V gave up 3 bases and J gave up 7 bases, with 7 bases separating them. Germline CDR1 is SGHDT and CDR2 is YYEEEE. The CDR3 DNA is TGTGCCAGCAGCTCACGGGTGACCCAGTACTTC. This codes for CASSSRVTQYF. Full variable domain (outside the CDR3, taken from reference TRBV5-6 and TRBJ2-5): DAGVTQSPTHLIKTRGQQVTLRCSPKSGHDTVSWYQQALGQGPQFIFQYYEEEERQRGNFPDRFSGHQFPNYSSELNVNALLLGDSALYLCASSSRVTQYFGPGTRLLVL.

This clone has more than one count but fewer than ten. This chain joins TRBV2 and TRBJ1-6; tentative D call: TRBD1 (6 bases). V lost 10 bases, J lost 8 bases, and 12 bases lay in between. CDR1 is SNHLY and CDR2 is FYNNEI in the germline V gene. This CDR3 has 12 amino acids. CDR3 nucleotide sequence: TGTGCCACCCGACAGGATGATTCACCCCTCCACTTT. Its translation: CATRQDDSPLHF.

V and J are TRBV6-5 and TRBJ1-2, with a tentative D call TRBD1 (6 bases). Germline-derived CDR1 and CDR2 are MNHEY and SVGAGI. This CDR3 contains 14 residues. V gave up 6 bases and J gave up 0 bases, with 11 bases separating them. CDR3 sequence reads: CASRRTATNYGYTF. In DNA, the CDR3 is TGTGCCAGCAGAAGGACAGCAACTAACTATGGCTACACCTTC.

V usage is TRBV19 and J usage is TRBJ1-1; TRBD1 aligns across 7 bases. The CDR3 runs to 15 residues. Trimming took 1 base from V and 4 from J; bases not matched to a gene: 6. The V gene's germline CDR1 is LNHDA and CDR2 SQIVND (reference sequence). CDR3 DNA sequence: TGTGCCAGTAGTATAGTCCAGGGGGAAGGCACTGAAGCTTTCTTT. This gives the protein CASSIVQGEGTEAFF.

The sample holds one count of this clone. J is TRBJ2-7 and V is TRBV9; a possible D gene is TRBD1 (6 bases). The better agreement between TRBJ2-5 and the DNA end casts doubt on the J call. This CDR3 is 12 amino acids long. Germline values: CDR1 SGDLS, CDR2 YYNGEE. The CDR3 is CASSDTGWTQYF. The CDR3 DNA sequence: TGTGCCAGCAGCGACACAGGGTGGACCCAGTACTTC.

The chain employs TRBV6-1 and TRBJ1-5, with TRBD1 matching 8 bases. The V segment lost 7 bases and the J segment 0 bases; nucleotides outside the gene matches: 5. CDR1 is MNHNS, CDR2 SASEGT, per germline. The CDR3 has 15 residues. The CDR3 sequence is CASITGGASNQPQHF. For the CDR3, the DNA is TGTGCCAGCATCACAGGGGGAGCTAGCAATCAGCCCCAGCATTTT.

This CDR3 is CASSFATRGGEETQYF. For the CDR3, the DNA is TGTGCCAGCAGCTTCGCTACAAGGGGGGGGGAGGAGACCCAGTACTTC. The rearrangement links TRBV5-4 to TRBJ2-5, with D perhaps matching TRBD2 (7 bases). Germline V gene data show CDR1 as SGHNT and CDR2 as YYREEE (reference sequence). The length of the CDR3 is 16 residues. V was cut by 2 bases and J by 5 bases, with 19 bases left in between.

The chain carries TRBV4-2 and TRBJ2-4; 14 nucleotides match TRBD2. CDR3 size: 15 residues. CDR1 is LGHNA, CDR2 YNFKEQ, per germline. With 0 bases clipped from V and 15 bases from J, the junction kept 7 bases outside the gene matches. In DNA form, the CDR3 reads TGTGCCAGCAGCCAAGATCACCCTGGGACTAGCGGGGGGTACTTC. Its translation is CASSQDHPGTSGGYF.

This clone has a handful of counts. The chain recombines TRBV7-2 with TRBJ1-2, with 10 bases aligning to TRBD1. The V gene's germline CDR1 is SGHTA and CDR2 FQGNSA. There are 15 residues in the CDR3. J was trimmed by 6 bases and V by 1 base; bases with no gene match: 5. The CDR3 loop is CASSLVGTGVNGYTF. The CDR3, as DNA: TGTGCCAGCAGCTTAGTGGGGACAGGGGTTAATGGCTACACCTTC.

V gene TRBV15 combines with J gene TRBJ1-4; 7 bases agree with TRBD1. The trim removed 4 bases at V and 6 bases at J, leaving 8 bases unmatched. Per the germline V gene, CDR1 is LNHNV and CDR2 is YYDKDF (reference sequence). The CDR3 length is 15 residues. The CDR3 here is CATSNRGRTDEKLFF. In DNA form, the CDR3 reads TGTGCCACCAGCAATAGGGGGCGAACGGATGAAAAACTGTTTTTT.

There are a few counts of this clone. CDR3 residues: CASSLLGQGGGGELFF. In DNA, the CDR3 is TGTGCCAGCAGCTTACTCGGACAGGGAGGTGGCGGGGAGCTGTTTTTT. The chain couples TRBV11-2 to TRBJ2-2, with TRBD1 matching 8 bases. Per germline, CDR1 SGHAT and CDR2 FQNNGV. V lost 2 bases to trimming and J lost 7 bases; unmatched junction nucleotides: 9. The CDR3 runs to 16 residues.

The CDR3 here is CASSRGRGGAEAFF. CDR3 sequence (DNA): TGTGCCAGCAGCCGAGGGCGGGGTGGGGCTGAAGCTTTCTTT. The V gene is TRBV5-4, the J gene TRBJ1-1; no firm D call. The CDR3 runs 14 residues. Germline-derived CDR1 and CDR2 are SGHNT and YYREEE (reference sequence). V lost 4 bases and J 6 bases, leaving 16 bases between the germline ends.

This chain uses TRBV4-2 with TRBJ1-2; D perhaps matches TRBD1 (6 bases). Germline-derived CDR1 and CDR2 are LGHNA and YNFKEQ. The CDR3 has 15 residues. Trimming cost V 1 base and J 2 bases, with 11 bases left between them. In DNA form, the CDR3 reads TGTGCCAGCAGCCAAGGCAGGGGTCCCAACTATGGCTACACCTTC. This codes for CASSQGRGPNYGYTF.

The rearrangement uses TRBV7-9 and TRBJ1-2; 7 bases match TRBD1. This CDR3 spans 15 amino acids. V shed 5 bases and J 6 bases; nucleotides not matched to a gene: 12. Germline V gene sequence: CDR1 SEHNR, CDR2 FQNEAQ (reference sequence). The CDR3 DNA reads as TGTGCCAGCAGCGATAAGTCTCAGGGGGAGGATGGCTACACCTTC. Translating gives CASSDKSQGEDGYTF.

CDR3 coding DNA: TGTGCCAGCAGCTTAGGGACAGTGTCAACTAATGAAAAACTGTTTTTT. It is translated as CASSLGTVSTNEKLFF. The J gene is TRBJ1-4, the V gene TRBV11-2; D may be TRBD1 (6 bases). V was trimmed by 1 base and J by 0 bases, leaving 9 bases between them. Germline assignment: CDR1 SGHAT and CDR2 FQNNGV. The CDR3 covers 16 residues.

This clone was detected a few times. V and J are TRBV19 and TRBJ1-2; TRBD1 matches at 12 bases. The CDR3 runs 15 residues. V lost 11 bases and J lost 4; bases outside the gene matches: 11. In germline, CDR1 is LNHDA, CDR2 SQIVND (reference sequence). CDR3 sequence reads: CAAKGPGQGAYGYTF. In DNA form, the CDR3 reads TGTGCCGCCAAGGGGCCGGGACAGGGGGCCTATGGCTACACCTTC. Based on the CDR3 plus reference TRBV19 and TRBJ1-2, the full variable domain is DGGITQSPKYLFRKEGQNVTLSCEQNLNHDAMYWYRQDPGQGLRLIYYSQIVNDFQKGDIAEGYSVSREKKESFPLTVTSAQKNPTAFYLCAAKGPGQGAYGYTFGSGTRLTVV.

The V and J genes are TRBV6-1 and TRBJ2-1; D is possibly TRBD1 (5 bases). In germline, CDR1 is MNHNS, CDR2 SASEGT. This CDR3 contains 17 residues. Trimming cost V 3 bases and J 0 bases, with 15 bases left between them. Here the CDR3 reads CASSDIVGQSSYNEQFF. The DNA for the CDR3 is TGTGCCAGCAGTGACATCGTTGGACAATCCTCCTACAATGAGCAGTTCTTC.

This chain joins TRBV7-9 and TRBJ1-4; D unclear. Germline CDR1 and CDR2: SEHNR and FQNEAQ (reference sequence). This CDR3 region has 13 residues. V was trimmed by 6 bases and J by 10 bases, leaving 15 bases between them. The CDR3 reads CASSTAGTGKLFF. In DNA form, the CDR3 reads TGTGCCAGCAGTACGGCAGGCACCGGAAAACTGTTTTTT. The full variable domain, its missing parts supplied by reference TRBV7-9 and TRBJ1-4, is DTGVSQNPRHKITKRGQNVTFRCDPISEHNRLYWYRQTLGQGPEFLTYFQNEAQLEKSRLLSDRFSAERPKGSFSTLEIQRTEQGDSAMYLCASSTAGTGKLFFGSGTQLSVL.

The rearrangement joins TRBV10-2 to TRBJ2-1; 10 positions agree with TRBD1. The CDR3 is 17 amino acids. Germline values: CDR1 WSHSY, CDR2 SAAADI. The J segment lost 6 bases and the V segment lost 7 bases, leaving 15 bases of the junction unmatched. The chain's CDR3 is CASTRALRRTGGNEQFF. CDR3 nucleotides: TGCGCCAGCACTAGAGCCCTGCGTCGGACAGGGGGCAATGAGCAGTTCTTC.

CDR3 residues: CASSRGLAPYEQYF. The CDR3 nucleotides are TGCGCCAGCAGCCGAGGACTGGCACCCTACGAGCAGTACTTC. V usage is TRBV4-1 and J usage is TRBJ2-7; D may be TRBD2 (5 bases). The CDR3 runs to 14 residues. V was trimmed by 4 bases and J by 2 bases, leaving 12 bases between them. Looked up from germline, CDR1 is MGHRA and CDR2 is YSYEKL.

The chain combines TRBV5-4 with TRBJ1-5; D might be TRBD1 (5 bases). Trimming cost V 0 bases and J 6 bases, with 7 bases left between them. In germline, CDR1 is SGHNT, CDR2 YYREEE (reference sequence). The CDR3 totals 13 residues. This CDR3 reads CASSLGGGQPQHF. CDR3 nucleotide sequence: TGTGCCAGCAGCTTGGGGGGGGGTCAGCCCCAGCATTTT.